The rows below give T cell receptor beta chains drawn from one sample of a study of blood T cell repertoires in COVID-19. Data came from immunoSEQ multiplex PCR; TCRdb stores just in-frame clones and leaves some out. The table lists 150,000 to 200,000 clones, 79% of them singletons, with 7.5% to 8.5% in the top ten. What was sequenced was peripheral blood. These TCRs come from an older woman with COVID-19, enrolled during active disease. The CDR3 runs from the conserved cysteine through the conserved F or W. The order of the fields is D gene, J gene, V gene, clone size, CDR3 DNA, CDR3 protein. D genes are given only for firm matches. Not every row has a clone size; where given, it reads once, few, many or a size class.

D gene: .; J gene: TRBJ2-1; V gene: TRBV15; clone size: .; CDR3 DNA: TGTGCCACCAGCAGAGGACGGAGGGATGAGCAGTTCTTC; CDR3 protein: CATSRGRRDEQFF
D gene: TRBD1; J gene: TRBJ1-2; V gene: TRBV29-1; clone size: .; CDR3 DNA: TGCAGCGTTGAAGTCGGGACAGCGGTCTACACCTTC; CDR3 protein: CSVEVGTAVYTF
D gene: .; J gene: TRBJ1-5; V gene: TRBV6-4; clone size: .; CDR3 DNA: TGTGCCAGCAGTGTAATTCAACATATTAGCAATCAGCCCCAGCATTTT; CDR3 protein: CASSVIQHISNQPQHF
D gene: .; J gene: TRBJ2-1; V gene: TRBV6-2/TRBV6-3; clone size: .; CDR3 DNA: TGTGCCAGCGGCCGCGGCTCCCTTTCCTACAATGAGCAGTTCTTC; CDR3 protein: CASGRGSLSYNEQFF
D gene: .; J gene: TRBJ2-5; V gene: TRBV28; clone size: .; CDR3 DNA: TGTGCCAGCAGTTTATTGGGTAGTGAGGCAGGGGCAGAGACCCAGTACTTC; CDR3 protein: CASSLLGSEAGAETQYF
D gene: TRBD2; J gene: TRBJ2-2; V gene: TRBV11-2; clone size: few; CDR3 DNA: TGTGCCAGCAGCTTAAGAGTACTAGCGACCGGAAACACCGGGGAGCTGTTTTTT; CDR3 protein: CASSLRVLATGNTGELFF
D gene: TRBD2; J gene: TRBJ2-1; V gene: TRBV7-3; clone size: .; CDR3 DNA: TGTGCCAGCAGCTTGCGGGAGTCAAACAATGAGCAGTTCTTC; CDR3 protein: CASSLRESNNEQFF
D gene: .; J gene: TRBJ2-3; V gene: TRBV18; clone size: .; CDR3 DNA: TGTGCCAGCTCACCAACAGTTCAGCGCACAGATACGCAGTATTTT; CDR3 protein: CASSPTVQRTDTQYF
D gene: TRBD1; J gene: TRBJ2-3; V gene: TRBV5-1; clone size: .; CDR3 DNA: TGCGCCGGAAGTAGGGACAGCGGCACAGATACGCAGTATTTT; CDR3 protein: CAGSRDSGTDTQYF
D gene: .; J gene: TRBJ2-2; V gene: TRBV27; clone size: .; CDR3 DNA: TGTGCCAGCAGTTCGAAACAGTTCTACACCGGGGAGCTGTTTTTT; CDR3 protein: CASSSKQFYTGELFF
D gene: .; J gene: TRBJ2-1; V gene: TRBV5-4; clone size: .; CDR3 DNA: TGTGCCAGCCCCTCTTCTGGACTATCCTACAATGAGCAGTTCTTC; CDR3 protein: CASPSSGLSYNEQFF
D gene: .; J gene: TRBJ1-4; V gene: TRBV5-4; clone size: once; CDR3 DNA: TGTGCCAGCAGCCCAGGGAGGGCAACTAATGAAAAACTGTTTTTT; CDR3 protein: CASSPGRATNEKLFF
D gene: .; J gene: TRBJ1-1; V gene: TRBV5-1; clone size: few; CDR3 DNA: TGCGCCAGCAGTTGGAAGGGAGGGGTAGAGGCTGAAGCTTTCTTT; CDR3 protein: CASSWKGGVEAEAFF
D gene: .; J gene: TRBJ2-5; V gene: TRBV29-1; clone size: .; CDR3 DNA: TGCAGCGTTGAAAATTTCGGAGGGGCCAAGGGAGAGACCCAGTACTTC; CDR3 protein: CSVENFGGAKGETQYF
D gene: .; J gene: TRBJ1-1; V gene: TRBV6-1; clone size: .; CDR3 DNA: TGTGCCAGCAGTGAACCCGCGCGGGTTAGAGCTTTCTTT; CDR3 protein: CASSEPARVRAFF
D gene: .; J gene: TRBJ2-7; V gene: TRBV24-1; clone size: .; CDR3 DNA: TGTGCCACCCGGAGAACCTACGAGCAGTACTTC; CDR3 protein: CATRRTYEQYF
D gene: .; J gene: TRBJ2-3; V gene: TRBV6-6; clone size: .; CDR3 DNA: TGTGCCAGCAGCGCCCAGGGGTGGGACACAGATACGCAGTATTTT; CDR3 protein: CASSAQGWDTDTQYF
D gene: .; J gene: TRBJ2-2; V gene: TRBV4-1; clone size: few; CDR3 DNA: TGCGCCAGTCATGGTCCGGGGAACACCGGGGAGCTGTTTTTT; CDR3 protein: CASHGPGNTGELFF
D gene: TRBD2; J gene: TRBJ2-5; V gene: TRBV5-1; clone size: few; CDR3 DNA: TGCGCCAGCGGAAGACTTAGCGGGGAGGAGACCCAGTACTTC; CDR3 protein: CASGRLSGEETQYF
D gene: TRBD2; J gene: TRBJ2-3; V gene: TRBV10-3; clone size: .; CDR3 DNA: TGTGCCATCATGACGACTAGCGGCACAGATACGCAGTATTTT; CDR3 protein: CAIMTTSGTDTQYF
D gene: TRBD1; J gene: TRBJ1-2; V gene: TRBV7-9; clone size: .; CDR3 DNA: TGTGCCAGCAGCTCTCATACAGGGGGCACTAACTATGGCTACACCTTC; CDR3 protein: CASSSHTGGTNYGYTF
D gene: .; J gene: TRBJ1-5; V gene: TRBV6-6; clone size: .; CDR3 DNA: TGTGCCAGCAGTTTTACCCCAGGTGTGGAAACGGAGCCCCAGCATTTT; CDR3 protein: CASSFTPGVETEPQHF
D gene: TRBD1; J gene: TRBJ2-6; V gene: TRBV5-1; clone size: .; CDR3 DNA: TGCGCCAGCAGCTCCGGACAGGGAGGTGGGGCCAACGTCCTGACTTTC; CDR3 protein: CASSSGQGGGANVLTF
D gene: .; J gene: TRBJ2-2; V gene: TRBV6-5; clone size: .; CDR3 DNA: TGTGCCAGCTCTCCTAGTGGCACCGGGGAGCTGTTTTTT; CDR3 protein: CASSPSGTGELFF
D gene: TRBD2; J gene: TRBJ2-2; V gene: TRBV18; clone size: .; CDR3 DNA: TGTGCCAGCTCTTCATCAGCGGGGGTTAGCACCGGGGAGCTGTTTTTT; CDR3 protein: CASSSSAGVSTGELFF
D gene: .; J gene: TRBJ1-1; V gene: TRBV18; clone size: .; CDR3 DNA: TGTGCCAGCTCACCATCCAGGATGAACACTGAAGCTTTCTTT; CDR3 protein: CASSPSRMNTEAFF
D gene: .; J gene: TRBJ1-1; V gene: TRBV19; clone size: .; CDR3 DNA: TGTGCCAGTAGTATAGAGATCTACGGGGAAGCTTTCTTT; CDR3 protein: CASSIEIYGEAFF
D gene: .; J gene: TRBJ2-7; V gene: TRBV14; clone size: .; CDR3 DNA: TGTGCCAGCAGCCCGTCGGGCTACGAGCAGTACTTC; CDR3 protein: CASSPSGYEQYF